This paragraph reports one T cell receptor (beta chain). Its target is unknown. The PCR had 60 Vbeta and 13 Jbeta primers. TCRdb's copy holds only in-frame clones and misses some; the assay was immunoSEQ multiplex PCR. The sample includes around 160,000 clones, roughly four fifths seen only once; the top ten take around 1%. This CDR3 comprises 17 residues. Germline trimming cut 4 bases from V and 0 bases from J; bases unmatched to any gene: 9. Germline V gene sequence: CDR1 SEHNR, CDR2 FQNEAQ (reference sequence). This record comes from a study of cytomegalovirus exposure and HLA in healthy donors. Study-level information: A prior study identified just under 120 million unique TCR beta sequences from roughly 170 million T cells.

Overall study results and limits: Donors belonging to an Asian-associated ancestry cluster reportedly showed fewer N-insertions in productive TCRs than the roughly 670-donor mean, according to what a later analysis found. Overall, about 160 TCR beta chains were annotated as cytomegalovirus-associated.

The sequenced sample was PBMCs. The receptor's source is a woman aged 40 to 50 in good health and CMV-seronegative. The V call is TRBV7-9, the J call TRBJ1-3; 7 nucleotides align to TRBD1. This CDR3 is CASSSKPQGNSGNTIYF. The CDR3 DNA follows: TGTGCCAGCAGCTCAAAGCCACAGGGGAACTCTGGAAACACCATATATTTT.